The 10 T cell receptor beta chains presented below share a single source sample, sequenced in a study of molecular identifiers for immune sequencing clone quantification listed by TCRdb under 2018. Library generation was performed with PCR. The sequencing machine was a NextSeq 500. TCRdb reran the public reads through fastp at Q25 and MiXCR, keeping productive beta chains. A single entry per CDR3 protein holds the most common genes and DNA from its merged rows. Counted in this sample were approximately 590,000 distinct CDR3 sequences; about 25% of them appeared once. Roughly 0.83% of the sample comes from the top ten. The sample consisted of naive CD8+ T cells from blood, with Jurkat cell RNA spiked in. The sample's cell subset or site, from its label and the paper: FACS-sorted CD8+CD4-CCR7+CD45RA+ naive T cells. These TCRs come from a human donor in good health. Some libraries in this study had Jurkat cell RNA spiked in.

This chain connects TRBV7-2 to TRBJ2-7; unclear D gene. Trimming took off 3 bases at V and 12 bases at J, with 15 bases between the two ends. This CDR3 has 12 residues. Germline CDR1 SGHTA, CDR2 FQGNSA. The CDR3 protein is CASSFPRYAPYF. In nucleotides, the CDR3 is TGTGCCAGCAGCTTCCCTCGCTACGCGCCGTACTTC. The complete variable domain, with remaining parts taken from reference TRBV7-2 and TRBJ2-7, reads GAGVSQSPSNKVTEKGKDVELRCDPISGHTALYWYRQSLGQGLEFLIYFQGNSAPDKSGLPSDRFSAERTGGSVSTLTIQRTQQEDSAVYLCASSFPRYAPYFGPGTRLTVT.

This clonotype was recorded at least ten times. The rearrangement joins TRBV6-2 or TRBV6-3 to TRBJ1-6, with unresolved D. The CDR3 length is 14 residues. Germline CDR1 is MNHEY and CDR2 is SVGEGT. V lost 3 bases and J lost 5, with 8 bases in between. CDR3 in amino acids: CASSYMDDNSPLHF. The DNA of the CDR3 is TGTGCCAGCAGTTATATGGACGATAATTCACCCCTCCACTTT.

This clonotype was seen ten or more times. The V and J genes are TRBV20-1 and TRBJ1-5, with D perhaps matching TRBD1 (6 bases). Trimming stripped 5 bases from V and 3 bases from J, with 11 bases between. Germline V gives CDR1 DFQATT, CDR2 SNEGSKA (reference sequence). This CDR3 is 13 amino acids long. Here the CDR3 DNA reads TGCAGTGCTTACCAGGGGTACAATCAGCCCCAGCATTTT. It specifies CSAYQGYNQPQHF.

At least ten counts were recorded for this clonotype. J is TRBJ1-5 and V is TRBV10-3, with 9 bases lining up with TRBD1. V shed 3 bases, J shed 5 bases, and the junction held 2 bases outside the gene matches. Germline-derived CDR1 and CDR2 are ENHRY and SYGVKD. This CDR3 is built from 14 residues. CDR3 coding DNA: TGTGCCATCAGTGATGGGACAGGGTATCAGCCCCAGCATTTT. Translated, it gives CAISDGTGYQPQHF.

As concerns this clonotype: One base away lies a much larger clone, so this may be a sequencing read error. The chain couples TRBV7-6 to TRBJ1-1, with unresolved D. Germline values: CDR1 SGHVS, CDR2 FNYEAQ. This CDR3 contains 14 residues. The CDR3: CASGLNYAATEAFF. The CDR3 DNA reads TGTGCCAGCGGCTTAAATTACGCCGCCACTGAAGCTTTCTTT.

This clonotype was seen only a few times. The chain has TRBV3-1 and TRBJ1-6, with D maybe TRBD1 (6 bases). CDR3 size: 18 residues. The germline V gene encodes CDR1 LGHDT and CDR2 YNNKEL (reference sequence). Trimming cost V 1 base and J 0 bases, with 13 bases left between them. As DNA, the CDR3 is TGTGCCAGCAGCCAAGGGACAGATCTCAGCTCCTATAATTCACCCCTCCACTTT. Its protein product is CASSQGTDLSSYNSPLHF.

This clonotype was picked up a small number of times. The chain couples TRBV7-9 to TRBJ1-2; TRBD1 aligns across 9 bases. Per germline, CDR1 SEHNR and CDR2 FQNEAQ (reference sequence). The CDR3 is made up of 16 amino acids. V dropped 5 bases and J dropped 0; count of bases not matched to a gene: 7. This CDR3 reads CASSPRTGEANYGYTF. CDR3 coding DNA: TGTGCCAGCAGCCCTAGGACAGGGGAAGCTAACTATGGCTACACCTTC.

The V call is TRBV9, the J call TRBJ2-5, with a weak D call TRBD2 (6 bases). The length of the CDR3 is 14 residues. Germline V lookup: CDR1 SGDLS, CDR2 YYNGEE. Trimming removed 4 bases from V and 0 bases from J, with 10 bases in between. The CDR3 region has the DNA TGTGCCAGCAGCCCGCGGGGCAACCAAGAGACCCAGTACTTC. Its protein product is CASSPRGNQETQYF.

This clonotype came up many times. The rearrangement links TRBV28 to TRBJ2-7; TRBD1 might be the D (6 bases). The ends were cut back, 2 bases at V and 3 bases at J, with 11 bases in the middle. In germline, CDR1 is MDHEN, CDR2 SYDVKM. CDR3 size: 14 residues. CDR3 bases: TGTGCCAGCAGTTTACAGGGGCAGTACTACGAGCAGTACTTC. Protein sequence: CASSLQGQYYEQYF.

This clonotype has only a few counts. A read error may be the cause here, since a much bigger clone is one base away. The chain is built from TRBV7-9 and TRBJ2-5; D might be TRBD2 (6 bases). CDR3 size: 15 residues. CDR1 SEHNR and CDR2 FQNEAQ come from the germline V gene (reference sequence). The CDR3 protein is CASSRLAPGEEAQYF. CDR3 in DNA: TGTGCCAGCAGCCGCCTAGCGCCTGGGGAAGAGGCCCAGTACTTC.